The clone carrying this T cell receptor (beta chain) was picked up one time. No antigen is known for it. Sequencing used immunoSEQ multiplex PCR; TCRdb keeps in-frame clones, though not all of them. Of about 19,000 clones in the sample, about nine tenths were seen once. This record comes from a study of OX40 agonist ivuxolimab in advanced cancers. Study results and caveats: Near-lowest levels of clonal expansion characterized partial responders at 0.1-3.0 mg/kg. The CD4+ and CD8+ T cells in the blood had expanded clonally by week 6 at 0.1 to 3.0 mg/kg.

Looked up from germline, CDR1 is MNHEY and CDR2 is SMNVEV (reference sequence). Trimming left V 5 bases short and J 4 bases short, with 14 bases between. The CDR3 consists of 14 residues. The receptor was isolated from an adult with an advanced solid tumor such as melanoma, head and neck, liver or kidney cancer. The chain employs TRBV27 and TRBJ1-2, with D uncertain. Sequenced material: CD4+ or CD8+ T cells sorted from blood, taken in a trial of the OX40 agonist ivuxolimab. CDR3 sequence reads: CASSVGKGLYGYTF. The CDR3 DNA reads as TGTGCCAGCAGTGTCGGCAAGGGTCTCTATGGCTACACCTTC.